This paragraph covers one T cell receptor beta chain sequence. This entry belongs to a study of Ad26.COV2.S vaccination and SARS-CoV-2 variants. From germline, CDR1 is SGHTA and CDR2 FQGTGA. The CDR3 length is 15 residues. The germline V and J ends were trimmed by 0 bases and 4 bases, with 13 bases remaining between them. Here immunoSEQ multiplex PCR was the method, and the copy in TCRdb shows in-frame clones only, minus some. The sample gives some 270,000 clones, roughly 89% of which show up once; about 2.7% is in the top ten. This sample's treatment: over 15 received Ad26.COV2.S at low or high dose, single or two shots; a few received placebo; per-sample allocation not given. Sampling was performed 63 days after the first vaccine or placebo injection.

V usage is TRBV7-3 and J usage is TRBJ2-7; the D gene is possibly TRBD2 (7 bases). This specimen consisted of peripheral blood, obtained in a trial of Ad26.COV2.S vaccine versus placebo. This TCR came from a person between 18 and 65 years old who received the Ad26.COV2.S COVID-19 vaccine or a placebo. CDR3 in DNA: TGTGCCAGCAGCTTAACCGGGGGGCCCGGGTACGAGCAGTACTTC. This encodes CASSLTGGPGYEQYF.